Below, 29 T cell receptor beta chains from the same sample are listed, as sequenced in a study of chemoradiotherapy in HPV16-positive cancers. Clones were read by immunoSEQ multiplex PCR, and TCRdb kept only the in-frame ones, dropping some. Seen here are 12,000 to 15,000 clones, about two thirds observed once, and the top ten hold approximately 18%. This specimen was collected from a patient who underwent chemoradiotherapy. The receptor source for this set is a human donor with HPV-associated anogenital cancer.

In its sample, this clone was seen once. V is TRBV25-1 and J is TRBJ1-2, with D unresolved. This CDR3 contains 13 residues. CDR1 is MGHDK, CDR2 SYGVNS, per germline. V was cut by 1 base and J by 8 bases, with 11 bases left in between. The CDR3 loop is CASSESLVRGYTF. The CDR3 DNA reads as TGTGCCAGCAGTGAATCCCTGGTTCGCGGCTACACCTTC.

The chain employs TRBV4-1 and TRBJ1-3; D is unclear. The CDR3 spans 16 residues. Trimming left V 1 base short and J 4 bases short, with 14 bases between. The germline CDR1 and CDR2 sequences are MGHRA and YSYEKL. The CDR3 DNA sequence: TGCGCCAGCAGCCAAGGGGGTAGAGGTCCCGGAAACACCATATATTTT. Its protein product is CASSQGGRGPGNTIYF.

This clone is a singleton in its sample. The rearrangement joins TRBV9 to TRBJ1-2; D is undetermined. Trimming took 4 bases from V and 5 from J, leaving 24 bases between them. Germline V gene data show CDR1 as SGDLS and CDR2 as YYNGEE. The CDR3 has 17 residues. CDR3 region: CASSPSPPMGSGYGYTF. CDR3 in DNA: TGTGCCAGCAGCCCCTCCCCTCCGATGGGGTCAGGATATGGCTACACCTTC.

This chain uses TRBV6-6 with TRBJ2-3, with 10 bases aligning to TRBD2. The V gene's germline CDR1 is MNHNY and CDR2 SVGAGI (reference sequence). The CDR3 sequence is 14 residues long. The junction had 5 bases not matched to a gene; V was cut back by 11 bases and J by 0 bases. CDR3 coding DNA: TGTGCCGCAAGCGGGGGGGCCAGCACAGATACGCAGTATTTT. Amino acids: CAASGGASTDTQYF.

The chain recombines TRBV5-1 with TRBJ1-3; no clear D. There are 12 residues in the CDR3. Deletions cut 4 bases from V and 4 bases from J, with 6 bases between. The germline gives CDR1 SGHRS, CDR2 YFSETQ. CDR3: CASSEMGNTIYF. CDR3 bases: TGCGCCAGCAGCGAAATGGGAAACACCATATATTTT.

V gene TRBV2 combines with J gene TRBJ1-6, with 9 bases identical to TRBD1. The CDR3 contains 15 residues. With V trimmed by 6 bases and J by 4 bases, 4 bases remained unmatched. Germline assignment: CDR1 SNHLY and CDR2 FYNNEI. CDR3 protein: CASRGTGKYNSPLHF. CDR3 sequence (DNA): TGTGCCAGCAGGGGGACAGGGAAGTATAATTCACCCCTCCACTTT.

The chain uses TRBV5-4 and TRBJ2-2; D remains ambiguous. CDR1 SGHNT and CDR2 YYREEE come from the germline V gene (reference sequence). The CDR3 extends over 12 amino acids. The V gene lost 4 bases and the J gene lost 2 bases, with 3 bases spanning the gap. CDR3 in DNA: TGTGCCAGCAGCCCCAACACCGGGGAGCTGTTTTTT. Translation: CASSPNTGELFF.

The chain is built from TRBV30 and TRBJ1-1; 11 positions match TRBD1. Germline loops: CDR1 GTSNPN, CDR2 SVGIG (reference sequence). The CDR3 extends over 15 amino acids. V trimming: 4 bases; J trimming: 4 bases; junction bases outside the gene matches: 8. The DNA for the CDR3 is TGTGCCTGGATTCCTCGGGGGACAGGGGGCACTGAAGCTTTCTTT. Its translation: CAWIPRGTGGTEAFF.

J is TRBJ2-7 and V is TRBV18; 7 nucleotides agree with TRBD1. The CDR3 length is 13 residues. The V gene's germline CDR1 is KGHSH and CDR2 LQKENI. Trimming cost V 6 bases and J 5 bases; bases outside gene matches: 7. CDR3 sequence reads: CASSHGTANEQYF. CDR3 DNA sequence: TGTGCCAGCTCGCACGGGACAGCGAACGAGCAGTACTTC. The full variable domain, in which reference TRBV18 and TRBJ2-7 provide the parts outside the CDR3, is NAGVMQNPRHLVRRRGQEARLRCSPMKGHSHVYWYRQLPEEGLKFMVYLQKENIIDESGMPKERFSAEFPKEGPSILRIQQVVRGDSAAYFCASSHGTANEQYFGPGTRLTVT.

This chain joins TRBV28 and TRBJ2-7; tentatively, D is TRBD1 or TRBD2 (6 bases each). The germline CDR1 and CDR2 sequences are MDHEN and SYDVKM. This CDR3 is 15 amino acids long. V was shortened by 2 bases and J by 5 bases, with 16 bases between the two germline ends. For the CDR3, the DNA is TGTGCCAGCAGTTTAAAGGGGGGCCTGTGGAACGAGCAGTACTTC. This codes for CASSLKGGLWNEQYF. The full variable domain, in which reference TRBV28 and TRBJ2-7 provide the parts outside the CDR3, is DVKVTQSSRYLVKRTGEKVFLECVQDMDHENMFWYRQDPGLGLRLIYFSYDVKMKEKGDIPEGYSVSREKKERFSLILESASTNQTSMYLCASSLKGGLWNEQYFGPGTRLTVT.

The rearrangement joins TRBV10-3 to TRBJ2-5; the D gene is possibly TRBD1 (5 bases). This CDR3 is 14 amino acids long. Germline V CDR1 and CDR2: ENHRY, SYGVKD. V was trimmed by 0 bases and J by 1 base, leaving 6 bases between them. CDR3 in DNA: TGTGCCATCAGTGAGTCGACAGCCCAAGAGACCCAGTACTTC. It codes for CAISESTAQETQYF.

This clone was seen only once. V and J are TRBV7-2 and TRBJ1-3, with TRBD1 as a possible D gene (5 bases). The CDR3 loop spans 18 amino acids. Looked up from germline, CDR1 is SGHTA and CDR2 is FQGNSA. Trimming took 1 base from V and 0 from J, leaving 16 bases between them. DNA for the CDR3: TGTGCCAGCAGCTTAGTTACACCAAAGGGGAGCTCTGGAAACACCATATATTTT. Translation gives CASSLVTPKGSSGNTIYF.

This rearrangement joins TRBV5-1 to TRBJ1-2; a possible D gene is TRBD1 (5 bases). Trimming removed 3 bases from V and 1 base from J, with 10 bases in between. There are 14 residues in the CDR3. Germline V gives CDR1 SGHRS, CDR2 YFSETQ. CDR3 in amino acids: CASSSGDGNYGYTF. The CDR3 region has the DNA TGCGCCAGCAGCTCGGGGGACGGTAACTATGGCTACACCTTC. Full variable domain (remainder filled in from reference TRBV5-1 and TRBJ1-2): KAGVTQTPRYLIKTRGQQVTLSCSPISGHRSVSWYQQTPGQGLQFLFEYFSETQRNKGNFPGRFSGRQFSNSRSEMNVSTLELGDSALYLCASSSGDGNYGYTFGSGTRLTVV.

This clone was picked up a small number of times. The chain uses TRBV13 and TRBJ2-7; D uncertain. The germline V and J ends were trimmed by 0 bases and 4 bases, with 1 base remaining between them. CDR1 is PRHDT and CDR2 is FYEKMQ in the germline V gene (reference sequence). This CDR3 spans 11 amino acids. The CDR3 sequence is CASSLGYEQYF. For the CDR3, the DNA is TGTGCCAGCAGCTTAGGGTACGAGCAGTACTTC.

The chain employs TRBV2 and TRBJ1-2; perhaps TRBD1 as D (5 bases). CDR3 size: 14 residues. Germline assignment: CDR1 SNHLY and CDR2 FYNNEI. The V end lost 6 bases, the J end lost 2 bases, and 13 bases lay between the germline ends. Here the CDR3 DNA reads TGTGCCAGCAGCCCCCGGGGGGGGAACTATGGCTACACCTTC. As protein: CASSPRGGNYGYTF.

The chain joins TRBV5-8 to TRBJ2-1, with 7 bases fitting TRBD1. CDR1 SGHTS and CDR2 YDEGEE come from the germline V gene. V trimming: 4 bases; J trimming: 4 bases; junction bases outside the gene matches: 11. This CDR3 is built from 16 residues. CDR3 nucleotide sequence: TGTGCCAGCAGCAACAGAGGGGGCCAAGGATACAATGAGCAGTTCTTC. It codes for CASSNRGGQGYNEQFF.

This clone was observed a handful of times. The V and J genes are TRBV6-5 and TRBJ1-6; the D is unclear. Trimming stripped 4 bases from V and 7 bases from J, with 11 bases between. Per germline, CDR1 MNHEY and CDR2 SVGAGI. The CDR3 spans 14 residues. The CDR3 DNA is TGTGCCAGCAGTTCCCCTGGGTCAAATTCACCCCTCCACTTT. Its protein product is CASSSPGSNSPLHF.

A single count supports this clone. The chain has TRBV19 and TRBJ2-1, with TRBD1 matching 7 bases. Looked up from germline, CDR1 is LNHDA and CDR2 is SQIVND (reference sequence). Trimming at V came to 6 bases and at J to 0 bases, leaving 5 bases not matched to a gene. CDR3 length: 15 amino acids. The CDR3 DNA reads as TGTGCCAGTAGCCTTTCAGGGGGCTCCTACAATGAGCAGTTCTTC. This codes for CASSLSGGSYNEQFF. The full variable domain, in which reference TRBV19 and TRBJ2-1 provide the parts outside the CDR3, is DGGITQSPKYLFRKEGQNVTLSCEQNLNHDAMYWYRQDPGQGLRLIYYSQIVNDFQKGDIAEGYSVSREKKESFPLTVTSAQKNPTAFYLCASSLSGGSYNEQFFGPGTRLTVL.

The gene calls are TRBV28 and TRBJ2-1, with D tentatively TRBD2 (6 bases). Germline lookup yields CDR1 MDHEN and CDR2 SYDVKM. The CDR3 totals 12 residues. V shed 7 bases and J shed 6 bases, with 10 bases lying between them. DNA for the CDR3: TGTGCCAGCATCGGGAGAGGCAATGAGCAGTTCTTC. The encoded protein is CASIGRGNEQFF. The complete variable domain, with remaining parts taken from reference TRBV28 and TRBJ2-1, reads DVKVTQSSRYLVKRTGEKVFLECVQDMDHENMFWYRQDPGLGLRLIYFSYDVKMKEKGDIPEGYSVSREKKERFSLILESASTNQTSMYLCASIGRGNEQFFGPGTRLTVL.

The rearrangement joins TRBV2 to TRBJ2-7; D is uncertain. Germline V lookup: CDR1 SNHLY, CDR2 FYNNEI. Trimming took 8 bases from V and 4 from J, leaving 9 bases between them. The CDR3 length is 11 residues. CDR3 coding DNA: TGTGCCAGCGCGTTAGCTTACGAGCAGTACTTC. Translation gives CASALAYEQYF.

The gene calls are TRBV7-2 and TRBJ1-2, with 7 bases fitting TRBD1. From germline, CDR1 is SGHTA and CDR2 FQGNSA. V was clipped by 1 base and J by 7 bases; unmatched bases: 12. This CDR3 region has 16 residues. The CDR3 coding sequence is TGTGCCAGCAGCTTAGGGATTGGAGACAGGGCCGGTGGCTACACCTTC. It encodes CASSLGIGDRAGGYTF.

V and J are TRBV10-3 and TRBJ2-1, with 7 bases identical to TRBD2. Losses at the gene ends were 4 bases for V and 4 bases for J; bases not matched to a gene: 1. Germline V gene lookup returns CDR1 ENHRY and CDR2 SYGVKD. This CDR3 region has 13 residues. CDR3 residues: CAISGREYNEQFF. The CDR3 nucleotides read TGTGCCATCAGTGGGCGGGAGTACAATGAGCAGTTCTTC.

This clone has only a few counts. The CDR3, as DNA: TGCGCCAGCAGCTTACAGGGGGCGCCGACCGGGGAGCTGTTTTTT. Translated: CASSLQGAPTGELFF. The chain is built from TRBV5-1 and TRBJ2-2, with 9 positions matching TRBD1. CDR1 is SGHRS and CDR2 is YFSETQ in the germline V gene. This CDR3 has 15 amino acids. V shed 2 bases, J shed 5 bases, and the junction held 4 bases outside the gene matches. The variable domain in full, completed from reference TRBV5-1 and TRBJ2-2, reads KAGVTQTPRYLIKTRGQQVTLSCSPISGHRSVSWYQQTPGQGLQFLFEYFSETQRNKGNFPGRFSGRQFSNSRSEMNVSTLELGDSALYLCASSLQGAPTGELFFGEGSRLTVL.

The chain combines TRBV2 with TRBJ1-2; 8 nucleotides align to TRBD1. After removal of 2 bases from V and 7 bases from J, the junction contained 9 bases not matched to a gene. This CDR3 spans 15 amino acids. Germline V gene sequence: CDR1 SNHLY, CDR2 FYNNEI. The CDR3, as DNA: TGTGCCAGCAGTGAAAGGGAACAGGGGGAAAGTGGCTACACCTTC. Its protein is CASSEREQGESGYTF.

V is TRBV4-1 and J is TRBJ2-7; unclear D gene. The CDR3 is made up of 14 amino acids. Trimming stripped 0 bases from V and 8 bases from J, with 14 bases between. Germline CDR1 is MGHRA and CDR2 is YSYEKL. CDR3 nucleotides: TGCGCCAGCAGCCAAGACGGGTGGAGCCGGCAGCAGTACTTC. Amino acid sequence: CASSQDGWSRQQYF.

The V gene is TRBV7-9, the J gene TRBJ1-4; 7 positions match TRBD1. Germline loops: CDR1 SEHNR, CDR2 FQNEAQ (reference sequence). The CDR3 has 17 amino acids. V dropped 5 bases and J dropped 7; count of bases not matched to a gene: 16. The CDR3 DNA reads TGTGCCAGCAGCCCCCCGGTTAGTGACAGGGCGGGTGAAAAACTGTTTTTT. Protein: CASSPPVSDRAGEKLFF. Variable domain in full (rest from reference TRBV7-9 and TRBJ1-4): DTGVSQNPRHKITKRGQNVTFRCDPISEHNRLYWYRQTLGQGPEFLTYFQNEAQLEKSRLLSDRFSAERPKGSFSTLEIQRTEQGDSAMYLCASSPPVSDRAGEKLFFGSGTQLSVL.

The chain carries TRBV6-1 and TRBJ2-7, with D unclear. CDR1 and CDR2 from the germline V gene are MNHNS and SASEGT. V lost 5 bases, J lost 3 bases, and 8 bases lay in between. The CDR3 is made up of 12 amino acids. The CDR3 region is CASSLTYYEQYF. In DNA, the CDR3 is TGTGCCAGCAGTCTCACTTACTACGAGCAGTACTTC.

The chain couples TRBV16 to TRBJ1-3; 7 bases are shared with TRBD1. In germline, CDR1 is KGHSY, CDR2 FQNENV. This CDR3 is 15 amino acids long. The J segment lost 4 bases and the V segment lost 6 bases, leaving 9 bases of the junction unmatched. This CDR3 reads CASRLAGTVGNTIYF. In DNA, the CDR3 is TGTGCCAGCAGACTCGCCGGGACAGTAGGAAACACCATATATTTT.

V is TRBV19 and J is TRBJ1-1; TRBD1 aligns across 7 bases. Germline V lookup: CDR1 LNHDA, CDR2 SQIVND (reference sequence). The CDR3 spans 14 residues. The V and J ends lost 7 bases and 1 base, in that order; junction bases with no gene match: 6. The CDR3, as DNA: TGTGCCAGTACTAAGGGACAGCGGAACACTGAAGCTTTCTTT. Translation gives CASTKGQRNTEAFF.